These 20 T cell receptor beta chains were sequenced from one sample in a study of cytomegalovirus exposure and HLA in healthy donors. The PCR contained 60 Vbeta and 13 Jbeta primers. Profiling relied on immunoSEQ multiplex PCR, and the TCRdb table lists in-frame clones only, not all of them. The sample includes over 130,000 clones, around 90% of them seen just once. Material for sequencing was PBMCs. The receptors were sampled from a woman in her thirties or forties in good health and CMV-seronegative.

The chain uses TRBV9 and TRBJ2-3, with 9 bases aligning to TRBD1. Per germline, CDR1 SGDLS and CDR2 YYNGEE. This CDR3 is built from 16 residues. After removal of 0 bases from V and 4 bases from J, the junction contained 6 bases not matched to a gene. CDR3 coding DNA: TGTGCCAGCAGCGTAGGGGACAGGGCAAGGGCAGATACGCAGTATTTT. Encoded protein: CASSVGDRARADTQYF.

The V gene is TRBV11-3, the J gene TRBJ2-7; 8 nucleotides match TRBD1. The CDR3 has 15 residues. Germline trimming cut 5 bases from V and 6 bases from J; bases unmatched to any gene: 12. Germline loops: CDR1 SGHNT, CDR2 YENEEA. The CDR3 protein is CASSVAGTGASEQYF. The CDR3 bases are TGTGCCAGCAGCGTAGCCGGGACAGGTGCGAGCGAGCAGTACTTC.

This chain uses TRBV7-6 with TRBJ2-5; TRBD1 aligns across 12 bases. Germline assignment: CDR1 SGHVS and CDR2 FNYEAQ. Germline trimming cut 4 bases from V and 4 bases from J; bases unmatched to any gene: 7. This CDR3 has 16 residues. CDR3 loop: CASSSYGTGGLETQYF. The CDR3 DNA sequence: TGTGCCAGCAGCTCCTACGGGACAGGGGGCTTAGAGACCCAGTACTTC.

V is TRBV5-4 and J is TRBJ2-2; D remains ambiguous. The CDR3 extends over 12 amino acids. Germline V CDR1 and CDR2: SGHNT, YYREEE (reference sequence). V dropped 4 bases and J dropped 2 bases, with 3 bases sitting between them. In nucleotides, the CDR3 is TGTGCCAGCAGCAGCAACACCGGGGAGCTGTTTTTT. This gives the protein CASSSNTGELFF.

The chain has TRBV5-1 and TRBJ2-1; TRBD2 matches at 10 bases. The V gene end was trimmed by 7 bases and the J gene end by 5 bases; junction bases not matched to a gene: 12. The V gene's germline CDR1 is SGHRS and CDR2 YFSETQ. The CDR3 runs 16 residues. The CDR3 DNA reads TGCGCCAGCTCGCCGGGAGCGGGAGGGCCCAACAATGAGCAGTTCTTC. Its translation is CASSPGAGGPNNEQFF.

The J gene is TRBJ2-5, the V gene TRBV11-3, with D perhaps TRBD1 (6 bases). Germline-derived CDR1 and CDR2 are SGHNT and YENEEA. This CDR3 is 16 amino acids long. Trimming left V 4 bases short and J 11 bases short, with 26 bases between. The CDR3: CASSWDTGQAAVKQYF. CDR3 nucleotides: TGTGCCAGCAGCTGGGACACAGGGCAAGCGGCGGTAAAGCAGTACTTC.

This chain uses TRBV2 with TRBJ1-2; D call uncertain. There are 16 residues in the CDR3. Germline V gene data show CDR1 as SNHLY and CDR2 as FYNNEI. V lost 4 bases and J 3 bases, leaving 18 bases between the germline ends. The CDR3 region is CASSVQIRFGYYGYTF. The CDR3 DNA reads TGTGCCAGCAGTGTCCAAATCCGGTTCGGGTACTATGGCTACACCTTC.

Regarding this clone: A read error may account for a junction end that differs from germline. The chain is built from TRBV7-9 and TRBJ2-4; 10 bases align to TRBD2. The CDR3 is 15 amino acids. Germline loops: CDR1 SEHNR, CDR2 FQNEAQ (reference sequence). The CDR3 DNA sequence: TGTTCCAGCAGCTCCAGACTAGCGGGTAATAACATTCAGTACTTC. Encoded protein: CSSSSRLAGNNIQYF.

The chain employs TRBV7-2 and TRBJ1-3; maybe TRBD1 (6 bases). Per the germline V gene, CDR1 is SGHTA and CDR2 is FQGNSA. The V end lost 5 bases, the J end lost 1 base, and 12 bases lay between the germline ends. This CDR3 comprises 15 residues. The CDR3 region has the DNA TGTGCCAGCAGCAGCTACAGGGAATCTGGAAACACCATATATTTT. Protein product: CASSSYRESGNTIYF.

This chain's CDR3 is CASSGQRYGYTF. The DNA of the CDR3 is TGTGCCAGCAGCGGCCAGCGATATGGCTACACCTTC. The chain recombines TRBV7-9 with TRBJ1-2; no reliable D call. V dropped 5 bases and J dropped 5 bases, with 9 bases sitting between them. The CDR3 consists of 12 residues. CDR1 SEHNR and CDR2 FQNEAQ come from the germline V gene (reference sequence).

CDR3 amino acids: CASSLQALSTDTQYF. CDR3 coding DNA: TGTGCCAGCAGTTTACAGGCGCTTAGCACAGATACGCAGTATTTT. The chain carries TRBV28 and TRBJ2-3, with D hard to call. There are 15 residues in the CDR3. The ends were cut back, 2 bases at V and 0 bases at J, with 9 bases in the middle. CDR1 and CDR2 (germline): MDHEN, SYDVKM.

Only a few counts were recorded for this clone. The rearrangement joins TRBV2 to TRBJ2-1; TRBD1 aligns across 9 bases. CDR1 is SNHLY and CDR2 is FYNNEI in the germline V gene. The ends lost 10 bases at V and 4 bases at J; junction bases unmatched: 8. The CDR3 runs to 14 residues. The CDR3 DNA reads as TGTGCCACCAACCGGGACAGGGCTTACAATGAGCAGTTCTTC. Translating it yields CATNRDRAYNEQFF.

The chain joins TRBV28 to TRBJ1-6, with D tentatively TRBD1 (5 bases). Trimming left V 5 bases short and J 3 bases short, with 11 bases between. CDR1 is MDHEN and CDR2 is SYDVKM in the germline V gene. This CDR3 is 15 amino acids long. In DNA, the CDR3 is TGTGCCAGCAGTGGTTGGACAAACTATAATTCACCCCTCCACTTT. Translating it yields CASSGWTNYNSPLHF.

The chain has TRBV4-1 and TRBJ1-5, with TRBD1 as a possible D gene (5 bases). The CDR3 extends over 17 amino acids. Trimming removed 3 bases from V and 2 bases from J, with 17 bases in between. Germline-derived CDR1 and CDR2 are MGHRA and YSYEKL. The CDR3, as DNA: TGCGCCAGCAGCCACCTATACGGGGGTACTGGCAATCAGCCCCAGCATTTT. This codes for CASSHLYGGTGNQPQHF.

CDR3 sequence (DNA): TGCGCCAGCAGCTTAACGCTAGCGGGAAGAGAGACCCAGTACTTC. Protein sequence: CASSLTLAGRETQYF. V usage is TRBV5-1 and J usage is TRBJ2-5; TRBD2 matches 9 bases. V was pared by 2 bases and J by 4 bases, with 6 bases of the junction left unmatched. The CDR3 has 15 amino acids. Germline assignment: CDR1 SGHRS and CDR2 YFSETQ.

As DNA, the CDR3 is TGTGCCAGCAGCCTATTCGGGGGTACAGATACGCAGTATTTT. The encoded protein is CASSLFGGTDTQYF. The rearrangement uses TRBV27 and TRBJ2-3; possibly TRBD2 for D (6 bases). V lost 6 bases and J lost 3, with 13 bases in between. CDR1 is MNHEY and CDR2 is SMNVEV in the germline V gene (reference sequence). This CDR3 contains 14 residues.

This chain connects TRBV5-4 to TRBJ1-2; no clear D gene. The CDR3 runs to 12 residues. The V and J ends lost 1 base and 6 bases respectively, with 7 bases between them. In germline, CDR1 is SGHNT, CDR2 YYREEE (reference sequence). CDR3 coding DNA: TGTGCCAGCAGCTTGAGCCCGAATGGCTACACCTTC. Protein: CASSLSPNGYTF.

The genes are TRBV9 and TRBJ1-2; D might be TRBD1 (6 bases). This CDR3 is built from 15 residues. Germline loops: CDR1 SGDLS, CDR2 YYNGEE. V was cut by 0 bases and J by 5 bases, with 14 bases left in between. CDR3 sequence reads: CASSVDGGRYYGYTF. In nucleotides, the CDR3 is TGTGCCAGCAGCGTAGATGGGGGCAGGTATTATGGCTACACCTTC.

The chain is built from TRBV7-8 and TRBJ1-1, with 10 bases matching TRBD1. The CDR3 spans 14 residues. CDR1 and CDR2 from the germline V gene are SGHVS and FQNEAQ. J was trimmed by 4 bases and V by 2 bases; bases with no gene match: 1. For the CDR3, the DNA is TGTGCCAGCAGCTTAAGGACAGGGGGCACTGAAGCTTTCTTT. This gives the protein CASSLRTGGTEAFF.

V gene TRBV5-1 combines with J gene TRBJ2-5; D is ambiguous. Trimming cost V 2 bases and J 5 bases, with 13 bases left between them. From germline, CDR1 is SGHRS and CDR2 YFSETQ. The CDR3 contains 14 residues. CDR3 in DNA: TGCGCCAGCAGCTTCCCCCAATATCGGGAGACCCAGTACTTC. Encoded protein: CASSFPQYRETQYF.